A single TCR beta chain is shown here with its context. Its antigen target is currently unknown. It has no much larger one-base neighbor in the sample; base qualities were not kept. The record originates from a study of blood T cell repertoires in COVID-19 (dated by TCRdb to the early 2020s). General notes on the study: Collaborator samples came from the United States, Italy and Spain and covered acute and convalescent phases of COVID-19. The dataset comprised deeply sampled blood TCRbeta repertoires from subjects exposed to, actively infected with, or recovered from COVID-19. Where HLA class I and class II types were available, the types were taken from metadata supplied by the sample provider, not from assay-based typing. Samples were obtained from the ongoing ImmuneRACE study (first 160 participants) and from over 1,000 subjects provided by 6 global collaborators. A freely available public database, intended as a resource for researchers studying the immune response to SARS-CoV-2, is where the repertoires were released. The material from the prospective study consisted of cDNA or gDNA derived from T cells, B-cell-depleted T cells, or PBMCs. A de-identified subject ID, COVID-19 status, age in years and sex were almost always included in the sample metadata.

Study-wide conclusions, independent of this receptor: How much clinical and demographic metadata was included differed by source and by participant, and the metadata was provided uncurated.

Whole blood was collected in K2EDTA tubes by collaborating institutions according to the institutions' own protocols. For TCRbeta analysis, collaborator samples were shipped as frozen whole blood, as isolated PBMCs, or as DNA extracted from either sample type. CDR3 length: 16 amino acids, cysteine to phenylalanine. Left in the record is the CDR3 DNA by itself, 48 bases read in frame from the first base. Looking up the germline V gene yields CDR1 SGHVS and CDR2 FQNEAQ. V is cut by 2 bases and J by 1 base, and the space between the germline ends is 15 bases. TCRbeta CDR3 regions were amplified from genomic DNA using the immunoSEQ Assay, a bias-controlled multiplex PCR. The paper's processing steps were these. The number of nucleated cells in each sample was estimated by amplification of reference gene primers within the assay. Sequence reads were collapsed and filtered to measure the absolute abundance of every unique TCRbeta CDR3 rearrangement. Productive Simpson clonality was computed per sample as the square root of Simpson's diversity index over productive rearrangements. Imported from immuneACCESS, the table was reduced by TCRdb to in-frame sequences with V and J called. These copies leave out some clones; in studies compared against another copy, an unresolved V gene accounts for under half, and the cause of the remainder is not known. V and J calls and clone size are given by that table; D and trimming were obtained from the DNA. Across this sample there are approximately 50,000 clones, with about 91% seen only once. The ten largest clones represent roughly 4.5% of the sample.

Recombination joined TRBV7-8 with TRBJ2-7, with no D gene named confidently. Sequencing input: peripheral blood. This receptor was identified in a man in his forties or fifties with active COVID-19. DNA sequence: TGTGCCAGCAGCTTAAACCGACACGGAATTTCCTACGAGCAGTACTTC. Its protein product is CASSLNRHGISYEQYF.